Listed below are T cell receptor beta chains from one sample, sequenced in a study of early T cells in non-severe SARS-CoV-2 infection. TCRdb independently ran MiXCR on the 5' RACE reads; one entry per CDR3 protein. The table includes approximately 56,000 distinct CDR3 sequences, 11% detected once. Sequenced sample: whole blood. Receptors originate from an adult who was a healthcare worker with PCR-confirmed SARS-CoV-2 infection or an uninfected control (not recorded which). Both conserved end residues are part of each CDR3.

CASRSGGQSYGYTF	TRBV9
CASSLGGTPLSSYEQYF	TRBV11-2
CASSWTGGYGYTF	TRBV5-4
CASNQQETQYF	TRBV11-2
CASSIKRGGALHEQFF	TRBV19
CASSVGFSFLDEQFF	TRBV9
CSGGQETQYF	TRBV29-1
CASSGVGSGSIYNEQFF	TRBV2
CASSWGQNNEKLFF	TRBV5-5
CASSLVPSGVLDTQYF	TRBV7-8
CASSLWGTSGETQYF	TRBV7-9
CASSEGNTEAFF	TRBV2